The clone carrying this T cell receptor (beta chain) occurred many times. The sample originates from a study of regulatory T cells in long-lasting Graves disease. The CDR3 consists of 14 residues. V dropped 6 bases and J dropped 5 bases, with 16 bases sitting between them. Germline values: CDR1 SGHDN, CDR2 FVKESK. Time point specified: newly diagnosed GD, antithyroid drugs for less than 3 months. From PBMCs, RNA was extracted and then used to make the TCR library. To make TCR beta libraries, researchers used iRepertoire HTBI primers and Arm-PCR of CDR3 regions. One entry per CDR3 protein, called by TCRdb with MiXCR from the multiplex PCR reads. The sample includes about 210,000 distinct CDR3 sequences, approximately 18% seen only once; the top ten take 12%. These records were also assigned to another study, of T cells in Graves' hyperthyroidism and ophthalmopathy.

This material consisted of peripheral blood mononuclear cells (PBMCs), taken at new diagnosis, from a patient treated with antithyroid drugs. The rearrangement links TRBV14 to TRBJ1-2, with a tentative D call TRBD1 (6 bases). The clonotype comes from a woman between 25 and 40 years old with Graves disease. The CDR3 sequence: CASSEGTSSYGYTF. DNA for the CDR3: TGTGCCAGCAGTGAAGGGACATCCTCGTATGGCTACACCTTC.